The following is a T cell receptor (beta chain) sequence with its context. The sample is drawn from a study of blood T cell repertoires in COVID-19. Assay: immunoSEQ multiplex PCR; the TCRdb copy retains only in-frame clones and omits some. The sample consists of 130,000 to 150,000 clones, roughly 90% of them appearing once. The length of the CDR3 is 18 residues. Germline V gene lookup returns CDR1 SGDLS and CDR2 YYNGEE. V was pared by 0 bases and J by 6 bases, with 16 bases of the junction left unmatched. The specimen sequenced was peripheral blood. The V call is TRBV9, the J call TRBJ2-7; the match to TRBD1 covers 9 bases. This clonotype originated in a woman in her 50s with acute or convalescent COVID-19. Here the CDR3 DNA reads TGTGCCAGCAGCGTAGTGGGTTCGGGGACAGGGTCTAACTCCGAGCAGTACTTC. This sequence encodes CASSVVGSGTGSNSEQYF.